What follows are 20 T cell receptor beta chains derived from one specimen sequenced in a study of cytomegalovirus exposure and HLA in healthy donors. The PCR made use of 60 Vbeta and 13 Jbeta primers. Generated by immunoSEQ multiplex PCR, the TCRdb table keeps only in-frame clones and is missing some. The sample contains hundreds of thousands of clones, roughly 80% of which appear only once. The source material was PBMCs. The receptors derive from a male donor in good health and CMV-seronegative.

The V call is TRBV30, the J call TRBJ1-2; 9 nucleotides line up with TRBD1. This CDR3 has 17 amino acids. The J segment lost 2 bases and the V segment lost 3 bases, leaving 13 bases of the junction unmatched. Germline CDR1 GTSNPN, CDR2 SVGIG (reference sequence). CDR3 loop: CAWRQPGQGRVNYGYTF. The CDR3 DNA follows: TGTGCCTGGAGGCAACCGGGACAGGGTAGGGTAAACTATGGCTACACCTTC.

This clone was observed a few times. The chain recombines TRBV5-1 with TRBJ1-1; D call uncertain. The V gene's germline CDR1 is SGHRS and CDR2 YFSETQ. V lost 3 bases, J lost 0 bases, and 15 bases lay in between. The CDR3 contains 16 residues. CDR3 sequence: CASSSNLRRLNTEAFF. CDR3 coding DNA: TGCGCCAGCAGCTCCAACCTACGGAGGCTGAACACTGAAGCTTTCTTT. Using reference TRBV5-1 and TRBJ1-1 for the parts outside the CDR3, the full variable domain is KAGVTQTPRYLIKTRGQQVTLSCSPISGHRSVSWYQQTPGQGLQFLFEYFSETQRNKGNFPGRFSGRQFSNSRSEMNVSTLELGDSALYLCASSSNLRRLNTEAFFGQGTRLTVV.

This sequence joins TRBV14 and TRBJ2-3; 7 bases fit TRBD1. Germline assignment: CDR1 SGHDN and CDR2 FVKESK. Unmatched junction bases numbered 7, after V lost 3 bases and J lost 4 bases. The CDR3 covers 15 residues. CDR3: CASSQFRGKADTQYF. The CDR3 nucleotides read TGTGCCAGCAGCCAGTTCAGGGGGAAAGCAGATACGCAGTATTTT.

The chain couples TRBV10-2 to TRBJ2-1; TRBD2 might be the D (6 bases). This CDR3 has 15 residues. V was clipped by 6 bases and J by 6 bases, with 18 bases between them. Germline CDR1 and CDR2: WSHSY and SAAADI. The DNA of the CDR3 is TGCGCCAGCAGCGAACAAGGCGGGAAGCTCAATGAGCAGTTCTTC. Translation: CASSEQGGKLNEQFF.

The DNA of the CDR3 is TGTGCCAGCAGATGGACAGGGGCCTCTTTTTCCAGTGAGCAGTTCTTC. Residues: CASRWTGASFSSEQFF. This sequence joins TRBV27 and TRBJ2-1; 9 bases agree with TRBD1. Germline values: CDR1 MNHEY, CDR2 SMNVEV (reference sequence). CDR3 size: 16 residues. V gave up 6 bases and J gave up 9 bases; unmatched junction bases: 15.

This rearrangement joins TRBV7-9 to TRBJ1-1; 8 bases agree with TRBD1. The CDR3 is 14 amino acids. Losses at the gene ends were 5 bases for V and 4 bases for J; bases not matched to a gene: 6. Looked up from germline, CDR1 is SEHNR and CDR2 is FQNEAQ (reference sequence). CDR3 bases: TGTGCCAGCAGCCCCCCGGACAGGGCCACTGAAGCTTTCTTT. This encodes CASSPPDRATEAFF.

The chain couples TRBV4-1 to TRBJ1-5; possible D gene TRBD1, 6 bases. V lost 2 bases to trimming and J lost 4 bases, with 18 bases between them. Per the germline V gene, CDR1 is MGHRA and CDR2 is YSYEKL. The CDR3 consists of 17 residues. Here the CDR3 DNA reads TGCGCCAGCAGCCAAAATCCCAGGGGCGCGAAGAATCAGCCCCAGCATTTT. Residues: CASSQNPRGAKNQPQHF.

This chain uses TRBV25-1 with TRBJ2-7; 7 nucleotides match TRBD1. This CDR3 spans 13 amino acids. J was trimmed by 3 bases and V by 2 bases; bases with no gene match: 1. The germline V gene has CDR1 MGHDK and CDR2 SYGVNS. In DNA form, the CDR3 reads TGTGCCAGCAGTGAAGGGACAGACTACGAGCAGTACTTC. This encodes CASSEGTDYEQYF.

The gene calls are TRBV27 and TRBJ2-7; TRBD1 might be the D (7 bases). Per the germline V gene, CDR1 is MNHEY and CDR2 is SMNVEV (reference sequence). The CDR3 runs to 14 residues. The V end lost 5 bases, the J end lost 10 bases, and 21 bases lay between the germline ends. CDR3 in DNA: TGTGCCAGCAGTGCGGGACAGTCCGGCAGTAATCAGTACTTC. It codes for CASSAGQSGSNQYF.

The V gene is TRBV6-5, the J gene TRBJ2-7, with 9 bases identical to TRBD1. Unmatched junction bases numbered 3, after V lost 0 bases and J lost 3 bases. The germline V gene has CDR1 MNHEY and CDR2 SVGAGI. The length of the CDR3 is 15 residues. The CDR3, as DNA: TGTGCCAGCAGTTACTCGGGACAGGGAATCTACGAGCAGTACTTC. This sequence encodes CASSYSGQGIYEQYF.

This clone was picked up one time. The V call is TRBV7-9, the J call TRBJ1-3; D is perhaps TRBD1 (6 bases). The germline V and J ends were trimmed by 6 bases and 0 bases, with 15 bases remaining between them. The CDR3 length is 16 residues. CDR1 and CDR2 (germline): SEHNR, FQNEAQ (reference sequence). CDR3 sequence reads: CASSSDRSYSGNTIYF. In DNA, the CDR3 is TGTGCCAGCAGTTCGGACAGATCCTACTCTGGAAACACCATATATTTT.

The rearrangement links TRBV5-1 to TRBJ2-2; 8 bases fit TRBD2. CDR3 size: 15 residues. The germline gives CDR1 SGHRS, CDR2 YFSETQ. Germline trimming cut 0 bases from V and 4 bases from J; bases unmatched to any gene: 2. The CDR3 DNA follows: TGCGCCAGCAGCTTGGGAGCGGGAGTCACCGGGGAGCTGTTTTTT. As protein: CASSLGAGVTGELFF.

This chain links TRBV6-4 with TRBJ2-5; D not resolved. The J call may be wrong; the DNA end is better matched by TRBJ2-7. The germline gives CDR1 MRHNA, CDR2 SNTAGT. The CDR3 loop spans 14 amino acids. The chain's CDR3 is CASSVDTATYEQYF. The CDR3 nucleotides read TGTGCCAGCAGTGTCGACACAGCCACCTACGAGCAGTACTTC.

CDR3 region: CASSRQGAIAEAFF. CDR3 nucleotide sequence: TGTGCCAGTAGTAGACAGGGGGCGATCGCTGAAGCTTTCTTT. V and J are TRBV19 and TRBJ1-1, with TRBD1 matching over 10 bases. Trimming took 4 bases from V and 6 from J; bases not matched to a gene: 5. The CDR3 spans 14 residues. Germline CDR1 and CDR2: LNHDA and SQIVND (reference sequence).

This clone showed up just a few times. V is TRBV7-9 and J is TRBJ1-2, with TRBD1 matching 9 bases. Germline CDR1 reads SEHNR; CDR2 reads FQNEAQ (reference sequence). This CDR3 has 14 residues. V lost 2 bases, J lost 6 bases, and 4 bases stayed unmatched. In nucleotides, the CDR3 is TGTGCCAGCAGCTTATGGGACAGGGTAGATGGCTACACCTTC. Residues: CASSLWDRVDGYTF. Full variable domain (missing parts from reference TRBV7-9 and TRBJ1-2): DTGVSQNPRHKITKRGQNVTFRCDPISEHNRLYWYRQTLGQGPEFLTYFQNEAQLEKSRLLSDRFSAERPKGSFSTLEIQRTEQGDSAMYLCASSLWDRVDGYTFGSGTRLTVV.

The rearrangement uses TRBV11-3 and TRBJ2-2; D not resolved. This CDR3 is 16 amino acids long. Deletions cut 5 bases from V and 1 base from J, with 14 bases between. Germline CDR1 is SGHNT and CDR2 is YENEEA. CDR3 residues: CASSPTRSQNTGELFF. CDR3 nucleotide sequence: TGTGCCAGCAGCCCTACCAGGTCACAGAACACCGGGGAGCTGTTTTTT.

This clone was found once. This chain uses TRBV11-2 with TRBJ1-1; no definite D call. Between the trimmed V and J ends, which lost 2 bases and 5 bases, there was a span of 15 bases. Germline assignment: CDR1 SGHAT and CDR2 FQNNGV. There are 15 residues in the CDR3. The CDR3 DNA follows: TGTGCCAGCAGCTTAACCTATCGGAGATTTACTGAAGCTTTCTTT. It translates to CASSLTYRRFTEAFF.

The chain carries TRBV7-8 and TRBJ2-7, with 8 bases aligning to TRBD1. V gave up 3 bases and J gave up 3 bases; unmatched junction bases: 4. Germline V gene data show CDR1 as SGHVS and CDR2 as FQNEAQ. The CDR3 sequence is 14 residues long. Written as DNA, the CDR3 is TGTGCCAGCAGCTTCAGGGGGCCAAACTACGAGCAGTACTTC. Amino acids: CASSFRGPNYEQYF.

The V call is TRBV7-2, the J call TRBJ2-3; TRBD1 might be the D (6 bases). CDR3 length: 17 residues. V was cut by 5 bases and J by 3 bases, with 21 bases left in between. Germline V gene data show CDR1 as SGHTA and CDR2 as FQGNSA. As DNA, the CDR3 is TGTGCCAGCAGCAGAACAGGACACAGGGCTCGGACAGATACGCAGTATTTT. It yields the protein CASSRTGHRARTDTQYF.

The chain uses TRBV6-6 and TRBJ2-2, with no clear D. Trimming shortened V by 0 bases and J by 1 base, and 9 bases separated the two germline ends. The length of the CDR3 is 16 residues. Germline V gene lookup returns CDR1 MNHNY and CDR2 SVGAGI (reference sequence). The CDR3 protein is CASSYSSRMNTGELFF. As DNA, the CDR3 is TGTGCCAGCAGTTACTCGTCGCGGATGAACACCGGGGAGCTGTTTTTT.